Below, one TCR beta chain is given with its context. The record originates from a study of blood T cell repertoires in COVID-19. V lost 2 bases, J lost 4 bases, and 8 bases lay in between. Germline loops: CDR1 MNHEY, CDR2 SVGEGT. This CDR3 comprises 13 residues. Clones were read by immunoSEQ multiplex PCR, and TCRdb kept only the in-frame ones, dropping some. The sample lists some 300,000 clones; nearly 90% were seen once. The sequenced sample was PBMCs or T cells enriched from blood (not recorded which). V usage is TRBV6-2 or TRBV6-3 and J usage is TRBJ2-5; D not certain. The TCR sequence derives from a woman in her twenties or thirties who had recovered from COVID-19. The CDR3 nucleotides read TGTGCCAGCAGTTACCACAGATTAGAGACCCAGTACTTC. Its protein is CASSYHRLETQYF.